Sequencing of this TCR beta chain was carried out in a study of blood T cell repertoires in COVID-19 (dated by TCRdb to about 2020). Concerning the study at large: The collaborator samples originated in the United States, Italy and Spain and spanned the acute and convalescent phases of COVID-19. Nearly every sample came with metadata listing a de-identified subject ID, COVID-19 status, age in years and sex. HLA class I and class II types, where available, came from metadata supplied by the sample provider rather than from assay-based typing. The dataset comprised deeply sampled blood TCRbeta repertoires from subjects exposed to, actively infected with, or recovered from COVID-19. A freely available public database, intended as a resource for researchers studying the immune response to SARS-CoV-2, is where the repertoires were released. The samples were drawn from the first 160 participants of the ongoing ImmuneRACE study and from 1,254 subjects provided by 6 global collaborators. The material from the prospective study consisted of cDNA or gDNA derived from T cells, B-cell-depleted T cells, or PBMCs.

Findings and caveats that apply to the study as a whole: Clinical and demographic metadata were provided uncurated, with the amount varying by source and participant.

Each collaborating institution followed its own protocols to collect whole blood in K2EDTA tubes. For TCRbeta analysis, collaborators shipped samples in one of three forms: frozen whole blood, isolated PBMCs, or DNA extracted from either of those sample types. CDR3 length: 14 amino acids, cysteine to phenylalanine. Only the CDR3 DNA stays, 42 bases, in frame from base 1. V is pared back by 5 bases and J by 6 bases, with 13 bases lying between the germline termini. The germline V gene encodes CDR1 LNHDA and CDR2 SQIVND (reference sequence). This clone has only one observation. The specificity of this receptor is unknown. There are no base qualities to consult, and no much larger clone falls within one base. TCRbeta CDR3 regions were amplified from genomic DNA by means of the immunoSEQ Assay, a bias-controlled multiplex PCR. The published analysis was carried out like this. The number of nucleated cells in each sample was estimated from the amplification of reference gene primers within the assay. To quantify the absolute abundance of each unique TCRbeta CDR3 rearrangement, sequence reads were collapsed and filtered. For each sample, productive Simpson clonality was calculated by taking the square root of Simpson's diversity index across productive rearrangements. TCRdb obtained this table from immuneACCESS and retained in-frame rearrangements with V and J assigned. These tables miss some clones; where compared with another copy, unresolved V genes account for less than half of the shortfall, and the remainder is unexplained. D and trimming come from the DNA, and the V and J calls and clone size come from that table. The sample table shows about 130,000 clones, and about 91% are seen once. Jointly, the top ten make up 10% of the sample.

The TCR originated in a man between 50 and 59 years old with acute or convalescent COVID-19. The chain joins TRBV19 to TRBJ2-2; TRBD1 is a possible D gene, resting on 6 matching bases. The material sequenced was peripheral blood. The CDR3 protein: CASSPRQGPGELFF. Here is the DNA: TGTGCCAGTAGTCCTCGTCAGGGGCCCGGGGAGCTGTTTTTT.